This T cell receptor (beta chain) appears in the sequencing data of a study of T cell responses to AZD1222 COVID-19 vaccine. Notes on the study in general: Repertoire sampling happened only post peak T cell response.

This CDR3 is built from 15 residues. Between the trimmed V and J ends, which lost 0 bases and 0 bases, there was a span of 7 bases. The V gene's germline CDR1 is SGHRS and CDR2 YFSETQ. TCRdb's copy holds only in-frame clones and misses some; the assay was immunoSEQ multiplex PCR. The profile shows some 80,000 clones, 85% to 95% of them singletons. About this clone itself: Its target is not known.

The rearrangement uses TRBV5-1 and TRBJ1-3; D is unresolved. The sequence was collected from an adult in good health. This sample comprised peripheral blood, obtained on day 0 of AZD1222 vaccination. The CDR3 DNA sequence: TGCGCCAGCAGCTTGGGACACCCCTCTGGAAACACCATATATTTT. Residues: CASSLGHPSGNTIYF.